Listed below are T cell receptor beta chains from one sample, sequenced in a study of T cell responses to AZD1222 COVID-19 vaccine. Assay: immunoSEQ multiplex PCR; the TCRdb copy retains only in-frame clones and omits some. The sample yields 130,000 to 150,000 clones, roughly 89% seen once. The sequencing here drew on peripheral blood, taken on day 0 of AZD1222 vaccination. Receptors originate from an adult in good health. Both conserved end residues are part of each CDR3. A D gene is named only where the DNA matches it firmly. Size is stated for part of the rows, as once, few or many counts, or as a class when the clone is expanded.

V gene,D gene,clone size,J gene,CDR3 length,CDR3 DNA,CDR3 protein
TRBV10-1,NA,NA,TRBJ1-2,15,TGCGCCAGCACCGGTGCAGGGGTGGGGAGGTATGGCTACACCTTC,CASTGAGVGRYGYTF
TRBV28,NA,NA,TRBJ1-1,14,TGTGCCAGCACTATGGGGGGGCTAGGCACTGAAGCTTTCTTT,CASTMGGLGTEAFF
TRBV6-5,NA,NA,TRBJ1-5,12,TGTGCCAGCAGTACGGACTATCAGCCCCAGCATTTT,CASSTDYQPQHF
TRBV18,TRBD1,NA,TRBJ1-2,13,TGTGCCAGCTCACCCAGGGGGTCCTATGGCTACACCTTC,CASSPRGSYGYTF
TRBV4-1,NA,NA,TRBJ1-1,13,TGCGCCAGCAGCCAAGAGCGTGTTGGTGAAGCTTTCTTT,CASSQERVGEAFF
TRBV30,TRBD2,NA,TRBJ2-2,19,TGTGCCTGGAGTCCCCTGAAATTCCTAGCGGAGGGCGGCACCGGGGAGCTGTTTTTT,CAWSPLKFLAEGGTGELFF
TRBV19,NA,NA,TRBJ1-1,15,TGTGCCAGTACCCCCTTCGGCGGATTGAACACTGAAGCTTTCTTT,CASTPFGGLNTEAFF
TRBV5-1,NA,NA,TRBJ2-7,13,TGCGCCAGCAGCCGGGACGCGACCTACGAGCAGTACTTC,CASSRDATYEQYF
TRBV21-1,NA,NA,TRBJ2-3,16,TGTGCCAGCAGCGCCCTAGAGGACTACAGCACAGATACGCAGTATTTT,CASSALEDYSTDTQYF
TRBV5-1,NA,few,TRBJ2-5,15,TGCGCCAGCAGCTTGGAAATCGCGGCTTGGGAGACCCAGTACTTC,CASSLEIAAWETQYF
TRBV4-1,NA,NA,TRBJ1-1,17,TGCGCCAGCAGCCCCGGCCGCGGGGGGGGGCGAGGCACTGAAGCTTTCTTT,CASSPGRGGGRGTEAFF
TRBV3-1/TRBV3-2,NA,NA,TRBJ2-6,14,TGTGCCAGCAGCCAGGGGTCTGGGGCCAACGTCCTGACTTTC,CASSQGSGANVLTF
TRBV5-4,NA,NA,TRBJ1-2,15,TGTGCCAGCAGCTCGGAGGGCAGTACCCTCTATGGCTACACCTTC,CASSSEGSTLYGYTF
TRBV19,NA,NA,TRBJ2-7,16,TGTGCCAGTAGTCCCCGACCTAGGCTATCCACGCGGGAGCAGTACTTC,CASSPRPRLSTREQYF
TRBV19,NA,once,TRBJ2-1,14,TGTGCCAGTATTGGGCAGAGCTCCTACAATGAGCAGTTCTTC,CASIGQSSYNEQFF
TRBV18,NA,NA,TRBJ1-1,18,TGTGCCAGCTCACCGACCGCAGGGCCTCCAGAACTGAACACTGAAGCTTTCTTT,CASSPTAGPPELNTEAFF
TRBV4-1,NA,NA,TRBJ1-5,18,TGCGCCAGCAGCCAAGATCTTTTCAGGGTGTCAAAAAATCAGCCCCAGCATTTT,CASSQDLFRVSKNQPQHF
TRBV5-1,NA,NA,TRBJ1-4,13,TGCGCCAGCAGCCCGGACGGGAATGAAAAACTGTTTTTT,CASSPDGNEKLFF
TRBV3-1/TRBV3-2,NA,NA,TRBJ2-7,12,TGTGCCAGCAGCCACCGAATGGGCGAGCAGTACTTC,CASSHRMGEQYF
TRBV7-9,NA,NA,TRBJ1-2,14,TGTGCCAGCAGCTTAAGGAAGGCTAACTATGGCTACACCTTC,CASSLRKANYGYTF
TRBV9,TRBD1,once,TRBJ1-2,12,TGTGCCAGCACGACAGGGTTGGGAGGCTACACCTTC,CASTTGLGGYTF
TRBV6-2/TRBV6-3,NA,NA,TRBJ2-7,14,TGTGCCAGCAGTTACGCGGGGACACACTACGAGCAGTACTTC,CASSYAGTHYEQYF
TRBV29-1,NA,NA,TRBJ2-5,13,TGCAGCGTTAACTCGGGGACCTTAGAGACCCAGTACTTC,CSVNSGTLETQYF
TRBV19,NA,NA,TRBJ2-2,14,TGTGCCAGTAGTCCGGGAGTGGGCACCGGGGAGCTGTTTTTT,CASSPGVGTGELFF
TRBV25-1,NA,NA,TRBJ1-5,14,TGTGCCAGCAGTGAGCAGGGGCAGCAGAGGCCCCAGCATTTT,CASSEQGQQRPQHF
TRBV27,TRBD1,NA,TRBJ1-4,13,TGTGCCAGCCAAAACTTAGGAGGGGGCGAACTGTTTTTT,CASQNLGGGELFF
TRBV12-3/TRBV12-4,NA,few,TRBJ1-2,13,TGTGCCAGCAGTTTATCGGCTAACTATGGCTACACCTTC,CASSLSANYGYTF
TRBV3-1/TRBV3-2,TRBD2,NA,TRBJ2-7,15,TGTGCCAGCAGCCCCGGGACTAGCGGTTCCTACGAGCAGTACTTC,CASSPGTSGSYEQYF
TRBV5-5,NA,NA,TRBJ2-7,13,TGTGCCAGCAGCTTGATGATTTTCTACGAGCAGTACTTC,CASSLMIFYEQYF
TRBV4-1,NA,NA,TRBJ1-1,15,TGCGCCAGCAGCCAAGTAGGAACCCTTAACACTGAAGCTTTCTTT,CASSQVGTLNTEAFF
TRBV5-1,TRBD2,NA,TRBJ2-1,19,TGCGCCAGCAGCGGTATGGCTAGCGGGAAAATATTCTCCTACAATGAGCAGTTCTTC,CASSGMASGKIFSYNEQFF
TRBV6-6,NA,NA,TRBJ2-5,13,TGTGCCAGCAGAGATACAGGATTGGAGACCCAGTACTTC,CASRDTGLETQYF
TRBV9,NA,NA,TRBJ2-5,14,TGTGCCAGCAGCGTTAGAGGGGGCCAAGAGACCCAGTACTTC,CASSVRGGQETQYF
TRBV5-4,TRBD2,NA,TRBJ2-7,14,TGTGCCAGCAGCTTGGTAGCGGGAGGGTCCGAGCAGTACTTC,CASSLVAGGSEQYF
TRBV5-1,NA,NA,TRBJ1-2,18,TGCGCCAGCAGCTTGGCCACTTTAGGGCTACCCCCCAACTATGGCTACACCTTC,CASSLATLGLPPNYGYTF
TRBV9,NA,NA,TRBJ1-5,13,TGTGCCAGCAGCGATGGGGAAAATCAGCCCCAGCATTTT,CASSDGENQPQHF
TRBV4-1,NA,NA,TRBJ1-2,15,TGCGCCAGCAGACAACCGGGCGCAGGCAACTATGGCTACACCTTC,CASRQPGAGNYGYTF